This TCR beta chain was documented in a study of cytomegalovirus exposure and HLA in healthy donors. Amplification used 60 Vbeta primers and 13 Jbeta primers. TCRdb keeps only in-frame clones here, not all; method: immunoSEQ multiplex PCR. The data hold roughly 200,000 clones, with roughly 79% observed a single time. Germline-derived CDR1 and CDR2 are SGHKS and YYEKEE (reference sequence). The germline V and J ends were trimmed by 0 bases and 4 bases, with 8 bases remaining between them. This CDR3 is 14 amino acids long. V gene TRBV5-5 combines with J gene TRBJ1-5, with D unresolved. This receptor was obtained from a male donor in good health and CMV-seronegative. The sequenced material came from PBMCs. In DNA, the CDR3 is TGTGCCAGCAGCTTGGAGCAGGCGAATCAGCCCCAGCATTTT. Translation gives CASSLEQANQPQHF.